These 29 T cell receptor beta chains were sequenced from one sample in a study of control samples from healthy donors and cancer patients. The assay was immunoSEQ multiplex PCR, and TCRdb's table has in-frame clones only and misses some. The table shows 100,000 to 150,000 clones, with over 80% occurring only once. The sample consisted of blood. The receptors originated from a woman aged 50 to 65 in good health.

The rearrangement uses TRBV30 and TRBJ2-2; TRBD1 agrees at 7 bases. The CDR3 covers 14 residues. Germline CDR1 is GTSNPN and CDR2 is SVGIG (reference sequence). Losses at the gene ends were 3 bases for V and 4 bases for J; bases not matched to a gene: 5. Here the CDR3 reads CAWSVGQPTGELFF. In DNA form, the CDR3 reads TGTGCCTGGAGCGTGGGACAGCCCACCGGGGAGCTGTTTTTT.

This rearrangement joins TRBV2 to TRBJ1-1, with D tentatively TRBD1 (6 bases). The length of the CDR3 is 16 residues. The germline V and J ends were trimmed by 6 bases and 2 bases, with 19 bases remaining between them. Germline CDR1 is SNHLY and CDR2 is FYNNEI. CDR3 in amino acids: CASRGGGGRENTEAFF. CDR3 bases: TGTGCCAGCAGAGGGGGTGGTGGGAGGGAAAACACTGAAGCTTTCTTT.

The chain links TRBV19 to TRBJ1-5, with 8 bases matching TRBD1. V was pared by 7 bases and J by 2 bases, with 10 bases of the junction left unmatched. The CDR3 extends over 16 amino acids. Looked up from germline, CDR1 is LNHDA and CDR2 is SQIVND (reference sequence). CDR3 amino acids: CASKGGGTGRNQPQHF. CDR3 coding DNA: TGTGCCAGTAAGGGGGGCGGGACAGGACGCAATCAGCCCCAGCATTTT. Supplemented by reference TRBV19 and TRBJ1-5, the full variable domain reads DGGITQSPKYLFRKEGQNVTLSCEQNLNHDAMYWYRQDPGQGLRLIYYSQIVNDFQKGDIAEGYSVSREKKESFPLTVTSAQKNPTAFYLCASKGGGTGRNQPQHFGDGTRLSIL.

This chain connects TRBV10-2 to TRBJ2-3; 7 bases align to TRBD1. This CDR3 is built from 14 residues. In germline, CDR1 is WSHSY, CDR2 SAAADI. Trimming cost V 5 bases and J 1 base; bases outside gene matches: 3. CDR3 bases: TGCGCCAGCAGTCATGGACAGGGCACAGATACGCAGTATTTT. Translation: CASSHGQGTDTQYF.

This clone was observed once. The chain carries TRBV14 and TRBJ1-2; D gene unclear. This CDR3 has 14 residues. Germline CDR1 and CDR2: SGHDN and FVKESK. With 1 base removed from V and 4 bases from J, the gap between germline ends came to 10 bases. CDR3 nucleotide sequence: TGTGCCAGCAGCCAAGTCCCTGACCCCTATGGCTACACCTTC. Protein: CASSQVPDPYGYTF. Combining the CDR3 with reference TRBV14 and TRBJ1-2 gives the whole variable domain EAGVTQFPSHSVIEKGQTVTLRCDPISGHDNLYWYRRVMGKEIKFLLHFVKESKQDESGMPNNRFLAERTGGTYSTLKVQPAELEDSGVYFCASSQVPDPYGYTFGSGTRLTVV.

The chain uses TRBV6-5 and TRBJ1-6; 9 bases match TRBD1. V lost 3 bases to trimming and J lost 10 bases; unmatched junction nucleotides: 4. Germline CDR1 reads MNHEY; CDR2 reads SVGAGI. This CDR3 region has 14 residues. CDR3 in DNA: TGTGCCAGCAGTTATGGGACAGGGCAATCACCCCTCCACTTT. Translation gives CASSYGTGQSPLHF.

The chain is built from TRBV10-3 and TRBJ1-1, with D perhaps TRBD1 (6 bases). The V and J ends lost 5 bases and 1 base respectively, with 8 bases between them. This CDR3 has 13 amino acids. CDR1 and CDR2 from the germline V gene are ENHRY and SYGVKD. The CDR3 loop is CAISTQGNTEAFF. The CDR3, as DNA: TGTGCCATCAGTACACAGGGGAACACTGAAGCTTTCTTT.

Of note for this clone: Distinct nucleotide sequences in the sample also encode this CDR3. The rearrangement uses TRBV5-1 and TRBJ1-6; D might be TRBD1 (6 bases). Trimming pared 4 bases from V and 4 bases from J, leaving 9 bases between. CDR1 and CDR2 (germline): SGHRS, YFSETQ. The CDR3 spans 14 residues. This CDR3 reads CASSLDSYNSPLHF. DNA for the CDR3: TGCGCCAGCAGCCTGGACAGTTATAATTCACCCCTCCACTTT.

The rearrangement links TRBV7-9 to TRBJ1-4; D unclear. The germline V and J ends were trimmed by 5 bases and 5 bases, with 3 bases remaining between them. This CDR3 is built from 11 residues. Per the germline V gene, CDR1 is SEHNR and CDR2 is FQNEAQ (reference sequence). CDR3 loop: CASSPNEKLFF. The CDR3 DNA is TGTGCCAGCAGCCCAAATGAAAAACTGTTTTTT.

This chain joins TRBV30 and TRBJ1-2, with D uncertain. CDR1 GTSNPN and CDR2 SVGIG come from the germline V gene (reference sequence). This CDR3 spans 12 amino acids. V lost 5 bases and J lost 3, with 10 bases in between. The CDR3 sequence is CAWDTLDYGYTF. The CDR3 coding sequence is TGTGCCTGGGACACGTTAGACTATGGCTACACCTTC.

CDR3 residues: CASRQLENSPLHF. The CDR3 DNA is TGTGCCAGCAGGCAGTTAGAGAATTCACCCCTCCACTTT. V and J are TRBV27 and TRBJ1-6; D is unclear. CDR3 size: 13 residues. Germline CDR1 is MNHEY and CDR2 is SMNVEV (reference sequence). V lost 6 bases and J 7 bases, leaving 10 bases between the germline ends.

The chain is built from TRBV10-2 and TRBJ2-1, with 8 bases that match TRBD2. This CDR3 has 13 residues. Trimming removed 6 bases from V and 4 bases from J; junction bases left unmatched: 2. The germline gives CDR1 WSHSY, CDR2 SAAADI. The CDR3 region has the DNA TGCGCCAGCAGACGGGAGGGTTACAATGAGCAGTTCTTC. Amino acids: CASRREGYNEQFF.

The rearrangement links TRBV5-5 to TRBJ1-1; D possibly corresponds to TRBD1 (5 bases). The V end lost 1 base, the J end lost 1 base, and 8 bases lay between the germline ends. Germline V gene sequence: CDR1 SGHKS, CDR2 YYEKEE (reference sequence). The CDR3 sequence is 14 residues long. CDR3 sequence: CASSLSGGNTEAFF. The CDR3 region has the DNA TGTGCCAGCAGCTTGAGTGGGGGGAACACTGAAGCTTTCTTT.

V gene TRBV7-2 combines with J gene TRBJ1-4; 9 nucleotides align to TRBD1. The CDR3 is 14 amino acids. Germline V lookup: CDR1 SGHTA, CDR2 FQGNSA. J gave up 8 bases and V 5 bases, and 6 bases lay outside the gene matches. Here the CDR3 reads CASSKGQGGEKLFF. As DNA, the CDR3 is TGTGCCAGCAGCAAGGGACAGGGAGGCGAAAAACTGTTTTTT.

This clone was observed once. The chain uses TRBV15 and TRBJ1-5; the D is unclear. V was shortened by 0 bases and J by 0 bases, with 3 bases between the two germline ends. The CDR3 contains 14 residues. The germline gives CDR1 LNHNV, CDR2 YYDKDF (reference sequence). The CDR3: CATSREYSNQPQHF. CDR3 coding DNA: TGTGCCACCAGCAGAGAATATAGCAATCAGCCCCAGCATTTT.

The chain couples TRBV19 to TRBJ2-7; 9 nucleotides align to TRBD1. With 5 bases clipped from V and 4 bases from J, the junction kept 6 bases outside the gene matches. This CDR3 is built from 14 residues. Germline V gives CDR1 LNHDA, CDR2 SQIVND (reference sequence). CDR3 amino acids: CASSVSGTGYEQYF. In DNA, the CDR3 is TGTGCCAGTAGTGTCTCCGGGACAGGGTACGAGCAGTACTTC.

The V and J genes are TRBV7-9 and TRBJ1-3; D remains unclear. Per germline, CDR1 SEHNR and CDR2 FQNEAQ (reference sequence). There are 14 residues in the CDR3. Trimming left V 4 bases short and J 2 bases short, with 9 bases between. CDR3 coding DNA: TGTGCCAGCAGCTCTTTGAGTACTGGAAACACCATATATTTT. Protein sequence: CASSSLSTGNTIYF.

Of note for this clone: Different DNA sequences within this sample yield the same CDR3. The rearrangement joins TRBV18 to TRBJ2-3, with no clear D. V gave up 1 base and J gave up 1 base, with 0 bases separating them. CDR1 is KGHSH, CDR2 LQKENI, per germline. This CDR3 has 12 amino acids. The CDR3 spells CASSPRTDTQYF. The CDR3 DNA sequence: TGTGCCAGCTCACCACGCACAGATACGCAGTATTTT.

V is TRBV7-2 and J is TRBJ1-1; D not resolved. Germline CDR1 and CDR2: SGHTA and FQGNSA. This CDR3 is 15 amino acids long. The germline V and J ends were trimmed by 1 base and 4 bases, with 13 bases remaining between them. CDR3 sequence (DNA): TGTGCCAGCAGCTTAGAATTTTCTTCGGGCACTGAAGCTTTCTTT. This gives the protein CASSLEFSSGTEAFF.

The chain uses TRBV3-1 (or the pseudogene TRBV3-2) and TRBJ1-2; 10 bases align to TRBD1. The V gene end was trimmed by 1 base and the J gene end by 8 bases; junction bases not matched to a gene: 7. CDR1 is LGHDT and CDR2 is YNNKEL in the germline V gene (reference sequence). The CDR3 spans 15 residues. The DNA for the CDR3 is TGTGCCAGCAGCCAAGGGGACAGGGGTGGACGCGGCTACACCTTC. This encodes CASSQGDRGGRGYTF.

This clone was seen once. The gene calls are TRBV19 and TRBJ1-1, with a tentative D call TRBD1 (6 bases). This CDR3 region has 15 residues. Germline values: CDR1 LNHDA, CDR2 SQIVND (reference sequence). Trimming took 6 bases from V and 0 from J, leaving 14 bases between them. The CDR3 spells CASRGRGGMNTEAFF. The DNA for the CDR3 is TGTGCCAGTAGGGGACGAGGGGGAATGAACACTGAAGCTTTCTTT.

The chain combines TRBV4-2 with TRBJ2-5; D might be TRBD2 (6 bases). Germline values: CDR1 LGHNA, CDR2 YNFKEQ. This CDR3 has 15 amino acids. The V end was cut by 2 bases, the J end by 1 base, with 11 bases between. This CDR3 is CASSQLAGIQETQYF. CDR3 in DNA: TGTGCCAGCAGCCAACTTGCGGGGATCCAAGAGACCCAGTACTTC.

The V and J genes are TRBV19 and TRBJ1-6; TRBD1 agrees at 7 bases. The germline V gene has CDR1 LNHDA and CDR2 SQIVND (reference sequence). The CDR3 is 15 amino acids. The ends lost 7 bases at V and 6 bases at J; junction bases unmatched: 9. CDR3 coding DNA: TGTGCCAGTACTGGGACAGTCGGGACTAATTCACCCCTCCACTTT. Residues: CASTGTVGTNSPLHF.

V gene TRBV19 combines with J gene TRBJ1-3; D gene uncertain. CDR3 length: 13 amino acids. Germline assignment: CDR1 LNHDA and CDR2 SQIVND (reference sequence). Trimming left V 3 bases short and J 4 bases short, with 7 bases between. The CDR3 sequence is CASSIQPGNTIYF. The CDR3 DNA sequence: TGTGCCAGTAGTATCCAGCCAGGAAACACCATATATTTT.

This chain uses TRBV12-5 with TRBJ2-2, with 9 bases fitting TRBD1. J lost 4 bases, V lost 6 bases, and 6 bases had no gene match. Germline V gene lookup returns CDR1 LGHNT and CDR2 FRNRAP. The CDR3 covers 15 residues. The CDR3 sequence is CASGPGTGPTGELFF. CDR3 nucleotide sequence: TGTGCTAGTGGACCCGGGACAGGGCCCACCGGGGAGCTGTTTTTT.

This chain joins TRBV6-1 and TRBJ1-1; tentatively, D is TRBD1 (5 bases). The CDR3 is 16 residues long. Trimming took 0 bases from V and 5 from J, leaving 16 bases between them. Germline assignment: CDR1 MNHNS and CDR2 SASEGT. The CDR3 sequence is CASSEAGGWGRTEAFF. The CDR3 nucleotides are TGTGCCAGCAGTGAAGCGGGGGGTTGGGGGAGAACTGAAGCTTTCTTT.

The rearrangement uses TRBV12-5 and TRBJ1-2; D may be TRBD1 (5 bases). Germline V gene lookup returns CDR1 LGHNT and CDR2 FRNRAP. Trimming removed 4 bases at V and 4 bases at J, with 7 bases between. This CDR3 comprises 12 residues. CDR3 bases: TGTGCTAGTGGTTGGGGGACCTATGGCTACACCTTC. Translated: CASGWGTYGYTF.

This chain links TRBV9 with TRBJ1-6; possibly TRBD1 for D (5 bases). Trimming stripped 0 bases from V and 16 bases from J, with 14 bases between. Germline V CDR1 and CDR2: SGDLS, YYNGEE. The CDR3 consists of 13 residues. CDR3: CASSVGRDSSLHF. Here the CDR3 DNA reads TGTGCCAGCAGCGTAGGTAGGGACTCTTCTCTCCACTTT. Variable domain in full (rest from reference TRBV9 and TRBJ1-6): DSGVTQTPKHLITATGQRVTLRCSPRSGDLSVYWYQQSLDQGLQFLIQYYNGEERAKGNILERFSAQQFPDLHSELNLSSLELGDSALYFCASSVGRDSSLHFGNGTRLTVT.

V is TRBV7-9 and J is TRBJ2-5; the D is unclear. V was trimmed by 3 bases and J by 5 bases, leaving 10 bases between them. The CDR3 is 13 residues long. The germline V gene has CDR1 SEHNR and CDR2 FQNEAQ (reference sequence). Here the CDR3 DNA reads TGTGCCAGCAGCTTCCAAGTGACGGAGACCCAGTACTTC. This codes for CASSFQVTETQYF. The variable domain in full, completed from reference TRBV7-9 and TRBJ2-5, reads DTGVSQNPRHKITKRGQNVTFRCDPISEHNRLYWYRQTLGQGPEFLTYFQNEAQLEKSRLLSDRFSAERPKGSFSTLEIQRTEQGDSAMYLCASSFQVTETQYFGPGTRLLVL.